Below, 10 T cell receptor beta chains from the same sample are listed, as sequenced in a study of beta chain features in type 1 diabetes. Whole-study results and caveats: In every one of the four CD4+ subsets, TCRB CDR3s were moderately but significantly shorter in Type 1 diabetes patients.

What these receptors recognize is not known. The isolated RNA, all of it, was reverse transcribed, so expressed TCRB transcripts were what got sequenced. Only in-frame clones appear in the TCRdb table, and some are missing; sequencing was by immunoSEQ multiplex PCR. The table includes 600,000 or so clones, roughly 12% detected once. The source material was naive CD4+ T cells from blood. The origin of the receptors is a young man with type 1 diabetes.

This clone was counted between two and nine times. This chain links TRBV6-5 with TRBJ2-5; a possible D gene is TRBD1 (5 bases). Germline V gene data show CDR1 as MNHEY and CDR2 as SVGAGI. The CDR3 covers 16 residues. Trimming removed 2 bases at V and 2 bases at J, with 15 bases between. DNA of the CDR3: TGTGCCAGCAGTTACGCGAAGTCAGGGAATCAAGAGACCCAGTACTTC. Its translation: CASSYAKSGNQETQYF.

This clone was observed a handful of times. V and J are TRBV30 and TRBJ2-7; TRBD1 aligns across 7 bases. Germline-derived CDR1 and CDR2 are GTSNPN and SVGIG (reference sequence). V dropped 2 bases and J dropped 0; count of bases not matched to a gene: 7. This CDR3 contains 15 residues. The CDR3 coding sequence is TGTGCCTGGAGTCTGGTGGCAGGGGGCTCCTACGAGCAGTACTTC. The encoded protein is CAWSLVAGGSYEQYF.

This clone was seen a handful of times. The J gene is TRBJ1-1, the V gene TRBV5-1; D unresolved. Germline CDR1 SGHRS, CDR2 YFSETQ. The length of the CDR3 is 15 residues. Trimming left V 3 bases short and J 1 base short, with 13 bases between. CDR3 amino acids: CASSSTGMGNTEAFF. The DNA for the CDR3 is TGCGCCAGCAGCTCCACGGGGATGGGGAACACTGAAGCTTTCTTT.

The chain uses TRBV21-1 and TRBJ2-3; no DNA check was done on the table's D call, TRBD2. TRBV21-1 has pseudogene status. There are 17 residues in the CDR3. The CDR3 region is CASSKRPSGPSTDTQYF. DNA for the CDR3: TGTGCCAGCAGCAAGAGGCCTAGCGGTCCTAGCACAGATACGCAGTATTTT.

The CDR3: CASALPKQGFDGKLFF. CDR3 coding DNA: TGTGCCAGCGCCCTACCGAAACAGGGTTTTGATGGAAAACTGTTTTTT. The J gene is TRBJ1-4, the V gene TRBV7-9; D is perhaps TRBD1 (6 bases). Trimming pared 8 bases from V and 10 bases from J, leaving 26 bases between. Germline V gives CDR1 SEHNR, CDR2 FQNEAQ (reference sequence). The length of the CDR3 is 16 residues.

The chain couples TRBV6-5 to TRBJ1-1; D remains unclear. V was shortened by 0 bases and J by 5 bases, with 10 bases between the two germline ends. The CDR3 runs to 14 residues. Germline lookup yields CDR1 MNHEY and CDR2 SVGAGI. As DNA, the CDR3 is TGTGCCAGCAGTTACTCCACAAGGCGGACTGAAGCTTTCTTT. It is translated as CASSYSTRRTEAFF.

The rearrangement uses TRBV4-3 and TRBJ2-3, with a possible D match to TRBD1 (6 bases). The CDR3 loop spans 17 amino acids. Trimming cost V 0 bases and J 2 bases, with 15 bases left between them. CDR1 is LGHNA, CDR2 YSLEER, per germline. The CDR3, as DNA: TGCGCCAGCAGCCAAGATTTCGCGACAGGAACCACAGATACGCAGTATTTT. Translation gives CASSQDFATGTTDTQYF.

A few counts support this clone. The chain uses TRBV5-6 and TRBJ2-3, with 8 bases fitting TRBD1. The CDR3 contains 15 residues. Germline V gives CDR1 SGHDT, CDR2 YYEEEE. Trimming removed 2 bases from V and 3 bases from J; junction bases left unmatched: 5. In DNA form, the CDR3 reads TGTGCCAGCAGCTTCCCAGGGGGCCTGACAGATACGCAGTATTTT. Its translation is CASSFPGGLTDTQYF.

Note on this clone: The same CDR3 can be traced to other DNA sequences in this sample. The chain couples TRBV29-1 to TRBJ2-3; D is uncertain. The CDR3 loop spans 10 amino acids. Between the trimmed V and J ends, which lost 7 bases and 4 bases, there was a span of 6 bases. Germline-derived CDR1 and CDR2 are SQVTM and ANQGSEA. CDR3 region: CSAGADTQYF. For the CDR3, the DNA is TGCAGCGCCGGCGCAGATACGCAGTATTTT.

The table lists this clone with a few counts. The CDR3: CASSLGGVERAFF. CDR3 bases: TGTGCCAGCAGCTTAGGGGGCGTGGAGCGGGCTTTCTTT. The chain has TRBV7-9 and TRBJ1-1; maybe TRBD1 (5 bases). V lost 1 base, J lost 11 bases, and 14 bases lay in between. This CDR3 contains 13 residues. Germline V CDR1 and CDR2: SEHNR, FQNEAQ (reference sequence).